This T cell receptor (beta chain) was identified during a study of blood T cell repertoires in COVID-19. This clone was picked up one time. The CDR3 is 14 residues long. Per the germline V gene, CDR1 is ENHRY and CDR2 is SYGVKD. J was trimmed by 2 bases and V by 0 bases; bases with no gene match: 0. Measured with immunoSEQ multiplex PCR; TCRdb has only the in-frame clones, and not every one. The sample lists some 290,000 clones, approximately 91% occurring once. The origin of this receptor is a woman in her thirties or forties with acute COVID-19. The J gene is TRBJ1-2, the V gene TRBV10-3; 7 nucleotides match TRBD1. The material sequenced was PBMCs or T cells enriched from blood (not recorded which). DNA of the CDR3: TGTGCCATCAGTGAGTCGACAGGGAACTATGGCTACACCTTC. Protein sequence: CAISESTGNYGYTF.